This T cell receptor (beta chain) originates from a study of PD-1 blockade in classical Hodgkin lymphoma. Trimming took 2 bases from V and 4 from J, leaving 14 bases between them. Germline CDR1 reads MNHEY; CDR2 reads SVGAGI. The CDR3 covers 16 residues. Study-wide results and caveats: Repertoires differed for reasons still undefined, possibly disease activity or prior therapy. When set against healthy donors, newly diagnosed patients were reported to show lower baseline TCR diversity.

Concerning this clone itself: Its antigen is as yet unknown.

Using immunoSEQ multiplex PCR, the repertoire was profiled, and TCRdb retains in-frame clones only, with some absent. The sample yields a few thousand clones, 81% seen once. Time point here: newly diagnosed, previously untreated cHL patient sample. Magnetic depletion of non-target cells from thawed PBMCs yielded purified CD8+ T cells. Comparison used PBMCs from newly diagnosed, untreated classical Hodgkin lymphoma. The receptor comes from a human donor with classical Hodgkin lymphoma. The specimen sequenced was CD8+ T cells from blood. This sequence joins TRBV6-5 and TRBJ2-2; TRBD1 is a possible D gene (5 bases). For the CDR3, the DNA is TGTGCCAGCAGTTACCTCAATATCAGGGTCACCGGGGAGCTGTTTTTT. Translation gives CASSYLNIRVTGELFF.